Below are 32 T cell receptor beta chains sequenced from a single sample in a study of blood T cell repertoires in COVID-19 (dated by TCRdb to the early 2020s). Libraries were prepared through the immunoSEQ multiplex PCR assay. The immuneACCESS repertoire file appears here via TCRdb, limited to in-frame rearrangements. These files lack a portion of the clones; in checked studies, under half of the deficit traces to unresolved V genes, and the cause of the others is not known. The sample contains about 140,000 clones, 81% of them found a single time. 8.2% of the sample comes from the top ten. The specimen was peripheral blood. All receptors come from a human donor in a cohort sampled during active COVID-19.

The chain uses TRBV18 and TRBJ2-7; TRBD1 agrees at 8 bases. The CDR3 length is 14 residues. CDR1 is KGHSH, CDR2 LQKENI, per germline. The trim removed 6 bases at V and 6 bases at J, leaving 10 bases unmatched. CDR3 region: CASSTPGQAPEQYF. CDR3 in DNA: TGTGCCAGCTCGACTCCGGGACAGGCGCCCGAGCAGTACTTC.

The chain is built from TRBV4-3 and TRBJ2-1, with D perhaps matching TRBD2 (5 bases). CDR1 and CDR2 from the germline V gene are LGHNA and YSLEER. The CDR3 covers 15 residues. V lost 1 base, J lost 3 bases, and 10 bases lay in between. The CDR3 DNA reads TGCGCCAGCAGCCAAGTGAGGGAGTACTACAATGAGCAGTTCTTC. Translated, it gives CASSQVREYYNEQFF.

The rearrangement joins TRBV29-1 to TRBJ2-1; possibly TRBD1 for D (5 bases). Trimming left V 7 bases short and J 2 bases short, with 15 bases between. This CDR3 comprises 14 residues. Germline loops: CDR1 SQVTM, CDR2 ANQGSEA. The CDR3 spells CSGRRQRTYNEQFF. In DNA form, the CDR3 reads TGCAGCGGCCGGCGACAGAGAACCTACAATGAGCAGTTCTTC.

This clone was seen only a few times. This CDR3 is also generated by other DNA sequences in the sample. This chain links TRBV7-9 with TRBJ2-7, with 9 positions matching TRBD1. CDR3 length: 14 residues. V shed 5 bases and J 3 bases; nucleotides not matched to a gene: 5. The germline gives CDR1 SEHNR, CDR2 FQNEAQ (reference sequence). The CDR3 protein is CASSPRDRDYEQYF. The CDR3 DNA reads TGTGCCAGCAGCCCCCGGGACAGGGACTACGAGCAGTACTTC.

This clone was seen only a few times. The chain uses TRBV7-9 and TRBJ1-4, with 7 bases aligning to TRBD1. This CDR3 is 15 amino acids long. CDR1 and CDR2 from the germline V gene are SEHNR and FQNEAQ (reference sequence). The ends lost 4 bases at V and 1 base at J; junction bases unmatched: 3. In DNA form, the CDR3 reads TGTGCCAGCAGCTGGGGGGACAGAACTAATGAAAAACTGTTTTTT. As protein: CASSWGDRTNEKLFF.

The chain links TRBV4-1 to TRBJ2-6, with 8 bases aligning to TRBD1. The CDR3 loop spans 15 amino acids. The V gene end was trimmed by 3 bases and the J gene end by 3 bases; junction bases not matched to a gene: 1. In germline, CDR1 is MGHRA, CDR2 YSYEKL. For the CDR3, the DNA is TGCGCCAGCAGCCATACAGGGGGTGGGGCCAACGTCCTGACTTTC. Its protein product is CASSHTGGGANVLTF.

This clone was detected a few times. The chain couples TRBV6-2 or TRBV6-3 to TRBJ2-7; a possible D gene is TRBD2 (5 bases). The CDR3 totals 15 residues. From germline, CDR1 is MNHEY and CDR2 SVGEGT. With 0 bases removed from V and 5 bases from J, the gap between germline ends came to 14 bases. CDR3 protein: CASSYSGVLSHEQYF. CDR3 in DNA: TGTGCCAGCAGTTACTCCGGGGTTTTGAGCCACGAGCAGTACTTC.

V is TRBV28 and J is TRBJ1-3, with D hard to call. V was clipped by 5 bases and J by 5 bases, with 10 bases between them. The CDR3 consists of 13 residues. Germline V gene sequence: CDR1 MDHEN, CDR2 SYDVKM. CDR3: CASSIRGRNTIYF. Here the CDR3 DNA reads TGTGCCAGCAGTATCCGAGGTCGAAACACCATATATTTT. The variable domain in full, completed from reference TRBV28 and TRBJ1-3, reads DVKVTQSSRYLVKRTGEKVFLECVQDMDHENMFWYRQDPGLGLRLIYFSYDVKMKEKGDIPEGYSVSREKKERFSLILESASTNQTSMYLCASSIRGRNTIYFGEGSWLTVV.

This clone was counted a single time. The chain carries TRBV9 and TRBJ2-2; 8 bases line up with TRBD2. V shed 3 bases and J 5 bases; nucleotides not matched to a gene: 12. This CDR3 spans 17 amino acids. Per the germline V gene, CDR1 is SGDLS and CDR2 is YYNGEE. The CDR3 sequence: CASSDAGTRVETGELFF. In DNA, the CDR3 is TGTGCCAGCAGCGATGCCGGGACTAGAGTAGAGACCGGGGAGCTGTTTTTT.

V is TRBV15 and J is TRBJ2-2; TRBD2 aligns across 12 bases. The J segment lost 4 bases and the V segment lost 1 base, leaving 10 bases of the junction unmatched. Germline V gene sequence: CDR1 LNHNV, CDR2 YYDKDF (reference sequence). The CDR3 runs to 19 residues. Written as DNA, the CDR3 is TGTGCCACCAGCAGAGGACTAGCGGGAGTTGTGTTTGTCACCGGGGAGCTGTTTTTT. Translation: CATSRGLAGVVFVTGELFF. Based on the CDR3 plus reference TRBV15 and TRBJ2-2, the full variable domain is DAMVIQNPRYQVTQFGKPVTLSCSQTLNHNVMYWYQQKSSQAPKLLFHYYDKDFNNEADTPDNFQSRRPNTSFCFLDIRSPGLGDTAMYLCATSRGLAGVVFVTGELFFGEGSRLTVL.

This chain joins TRBV27 and TRBJ2-3; tentative D call: TRBD2 (6 bases). The CDR3 loop spans 14 amino acids. V gave up 2 bases and J gave up 8 bases, with 14 bases separating them. Germline CDR1 reads MNHEY; CDR2 reads SMNVEV (reference sequence). In DNA, the CDR3 is TGTGCCAGCAGTTTAGCCGGGACTCCCGGTACGCAGTATTTT. This sequence encodes CASSLAGTPGTQYF.

This clone was seen a handful of times. The rearrangement links TRBV7-2 to TRBJ2-2; 8 bases match TRBD1. CDR1 and CDR2 (germline): SGHTA, FQGNSA. J was trimmed by 1 base and V by 4 bases; bases with no gene match: 8. The CDR3 is made up of 17 amino acids. The CDR3 sequence is CASSWSGGGLNTGELFF. Here the CDR3 DNA reads TGTGCCAGCAGCTGGTCAGGGGGCGGCCTGAACACCGGGGAGCTGTTTTTT.

The table lists this clone with a count of one. The J gene is TRBJ2-1, the V gene TRBV10-2, with 12 nucleotides matching TRBD2. Germline lookup yields CDR1 WSHSY and CDR2 SAAADI. The CDR3 has 15 residues. J was trimmed by 4 bases and V by 7 bases; bases with no gene match: 5. The CDR3 spells CASTWGTSGYNEQFF. CDR3 sequence (DNA): TGCGCCAGCACTTGGGGGACTAGCGGGTACAATGAGCAGTTCTTC.

Only a few counts were recorded for this clone. The rearrangement joins TRBV18 to TRBJ2-7, with TRBD2 as a possible D gene (5 bases). CDR1 KGHSH and CDR2 LQKENI come from the germline V gene. Trimming stripped 3 bases from V and 4 bases from J, with 19 bases between. The CDR3 spans 16 residues. In DNA form, the CDR3 reads TGTGCCAGCTCACCCCCGGGGTACGGAGTCGGGTACGAGCAGTACTTC. This sequence encodes CASSPPGYGVGYEQYF.

V usage is TRBV19 and J usage is TRBJ1-5, with 7 bases identical to TRBD1. This CDR3 is built from 24 residues. V was clipped by 0 bases and J by 2 bases; unmatched bases: 28. The germline CDR1 and CDR2 sequences are LNHDA and SQIVND (reference sequence). CDR3 loop: CASSIDPIRQGTLESNIGNQPQHF. CDR3 sequence (DNA): TGTGCCAGTAGTATAGATCCGATCAGACAGGGTACGCTCGAATCTAATATCGGCAATCAGCCCCAGCATTTT.

This chain links TRBV7-9 with TRBJ2-3; D is possibly TRBD1 (6 bases). Per the germline V gene, CDR1 is SEHNR and CDR2 is FQNEAQ (reference sequence). V lost 6 bases, J lost 3 bases, and 10 bases lay in between. The CDR3 is made up of 13 amino acids. CDR3 nucleotides: TGTGCCAGCAGAACAGGGTATACAGATACGCAGTATTTT. Translating it yields CASRTGYTDTQYF.

V usage is TRBV5-1 and J usage is TRBJ2-1; TRBD1 is a possible D gene (5 bases). The CDR3 is 15 amino acids. V was clipped by 0 bases and J by 6 bases, with 13 bases between them. Germline CDR1 reads SGHRS; CDR2 reads YFSETQ. This CDR3 is CASSLVAGKGNEQFF. CDR3 coding DNA: TGCGCCAGCAGCTTGGTGGCAGGGAAAGGCAATGAGCAGTTCTTC.

The gene calls are TRBV3-1 (or the pseudogene TRBV3-2) and TRBJ2-7; D may be TRBD2 (6 bases). CDR3 length equals 15 residues. The germline gives CDR1 LGHDT, CDR2 YNNKEL (reference sequence). V lost 0 bases to trimming and J lost 2 bases, with 11 bases between them. The CDR3: CASSQDPQRAYEQYF. For the CDR3, the DNA is TGTGCCAGCAGCCAAGACCCCCAGCGGGCCTACGAGCAGTACTTC.

The chain couples TRBV20-1 to TRBJ1-1; D remains ambiguous. V dropped 6 bases and J dropped 2 bases, with 7 bases sitting between them. This CDR3 has 11 amino acids. Germline lookup yields CDR1 DFQATT and CDR2 SNEGSKA (reference sequence). In DNA, the CDR3 is TGCAGTGCCCTAATAAACACTGAAGCTTTCTTT. It codes for CSALINTEAFF.

J is TRBJ2-7 and V is TRBV5-4, with 12 bases matching TRBD1. The germline gives CDR1 SGHNT, CDR2 YYREEE (reference sequence). This CDR3 has 15 residues. Trimming took 4 bases from V and 7 from J; bases not matched to a gene: 9. The CDR3 DNA is TGTGCCAGCAGCGCAACCGGGACAGGGGGCTTTGAGCAGTACTTC. Its protein is CASSATGTGGFEQYF.

The rearrangement links TRBV7-7 to TRBJ1-1, with TRBD1 matching over 7 bases. This CDR3 has 13 residues. V lost 5 bases and J lost 6; bases outside the gene matches: 6. CDR1 and CDR2 (germline): SSHAT, FNYEAQ (reference sequence). CDR3 DNA: TGTGCCAGCAGCCGGGACAGCGGAGCTGAAGCTTTCTTT. Encoded protein: CASSRDSGAEAFF.

The CDR3 loop is CASSIIGRGIGNQPQHF. Written as DNA, the CDR3 is TGTGCCAGTAGTATTATAGGTAGAGGGATAGGCAATCAGCCCCAGCATTTT. The chain recombines TRBV19 with TRBJ1-5, with D uncertain. CDR1 LNHDA and CDR2 SQIVND come from the germline V gene (reference sequence). The CDR3 loop spans 17 amino acids. Trimming shortened V by 3 bases and J by 2 bases, and 17 bases separated the two germline ends. The full variable domain, rest sourced from reference TRBV19 and TRBJ1-5, is DGGITQSPKYLFRKEGQNVTLSCEQNLNHDAMYWYRQDPGQGLRLIYYSQIVNDFQKGDIAEGYSVSREKKESFPLTVTSAQKNPTAFYLCASSIIGRGIGNQPQHFGDGTRLSIL.

This clone was counted a single time. The chain employs TRBV15 and TRBJ2-2, with D perhaps matching TRBD2 (5 bases). Trimming shortened V by 6 bases and J by 0 bases, and 26 bases separated the two germline ends. CDR1 and CDR2 from the germline V gene are LNHNV and YYDKDF (reference sequence). The CDR3 runs 20 residues. The CDR3 loop is CATSSREGGFTLANTGELFF. CDR3 sequence (DNA): TGTGCCACCAGTTCAAGAGAGGGCGGCTTCACTTTAGCGAACACCGGGGAGCTGTTTTTT.

The chain joins TRBV11-2 to TRBJ2-3; 13 bases are a match to TRBD2. With 4 bases clipped from V and 3 bases from J, the junction kept 7 bases outside the gene matches. This CDR3 has 17 residues. The germline V gene encodes CDR1 SGHAT and CDR2 FQNNGV. The CDR3 region is CASSSTTLAGGTDTQYF. As DNA, the CDR3 is TGTGCCAGCAGCTCCACTACACTAGCGGGAGGGACAGATACGCAGTATTTT.

This clone has only one observation. V and J are TRBV6-4 and TRBJ2-1; 7 bases are shared with TRBD2. The J segment lost 7 bases and the V segment lost 11 bases, leaving 14 bases of the junction unmatched. The CDR3 spans 14 residues. Germline CDR1 is MRHNA and CDR2 is SNTAGT. CDR3 sequence (DNA): TGTGCCTTGTCTAGCGGACCTCGGTGGAATGAGCAGTTCTTC. It yields the protein CALSSGPRWNEQFF.

The rearrangement links TRBV28 to TRBJ1-5; 9 bases align to TRBD1. Germline V gives CDR1 MDHEN, CDR2 SYDVKM. Germline trimming cut 6 bases from V and 4 bases from J; bases unmatched to any gene: 10. The CDR3 totals 16 residues. Here the CDR3 reads CASRLAGTGPNQPQHF. CDR3 nucleotides: TGTGCCAGCAGACTAGCCGGGACAGGGCCTAATCAGCCCCAGCATTTT.

This clone was found a few times. The rearrangement uses TRBV19 and TRBJ1-2; D not resolved. The length of the CDR3 is 13 residues. V shed 1 base and J shed 10 bases, with 13 bases lying between them. Germline CDR1 and CDR2: LNHDA and SQIVND (reference sequence). This chain's CDR3 is CASSIGQPGFYTF. The CDR3 DNA is TGTGCCAGTAGTATAGGTCAGCCAGGATTCTACACCTTC.

In its sample, this clone was seen once. The rearrangement links TRBV18 to TRBJ1-3, with 10 bases lining up with TRBD1. Per germline, CDR1 KGHSH and CDR2 LQKENI. The trim removed 3 bases at V and 7 bases at J, leaving 3 bases unmatched. CDR3 size: 14 residues. DNA for the CDR3: TGTGCCAGCTCACCGGGACAGGGGCTGAACACCATATATTTT. Its translation is CASSPGQGLNTIYF.

This chain links TRBV7-2 with TRBJ2-1; 10 bases fit TRBD1. The V gene's germline CDR1 is SGHTA and CDR2 FQGNSA. The ends lost 1 base at V and 8 bases at J; junction bases unmatched: 5. This CDR3 is 15 amino acids long. CDR3 in DNA: TGTGCCAGCAGCTTAGAGAGGGACAGGGGAGATGAGCAGTTCTTC. Encoded protein: CASSLERDRGDEQFF.

The chain uses TRBV6-5 and TRBJ2-3, with D unresolved. The CDR3 is made up of 13 amino acids. Per germline, CDR1 MNHEY and CDR2 SVGAGI. V gave up 6 bases and J gave up 2 bases, with 9 bases separating them. The CDR3 DNA follows: TGTGCCAGCAGCCATCCCAACACAGATACGCAGTATTTT. Protein sequence: CASSHPNTDTQYF.

V and J are TRBV28 and TRBJ2-1, with 8 bases that match TRBD2. Germline CDR1 MDHEN, CDR2 SYDVKM. The J segment lost 6 bases and the V segment lost 5 bases, leaving 9 bases of the junction unmatched. The length of the CDR3 is 15 residues. The CDR3 protein is CASSQPGLVPNEQFF. CDR3 sequence (DNA): TGTGCCAGCAGTCAACCGGGACTAGTGCCCAATGAGCAGTTCTTC.

The V gene is TRBV4-3, the J gene TRBJ1-2; 8 positions match TRBD1. Unmatched junction bases numbered 7, after V lost 2 bases and J lost 5 bases. The CDR3 totals 15 residues. Germline CDR1 is LGHNA and CDR2 is YSLEER. The CDR3 spells CASSQMDREFYGYTF. The CDR3 DNA reads as TGCGCCAGCAGCCAAATGGACAGGGAGTTTTATGGCTACACCTTC.